Each of the 3 T cell receptor beta chains below was sequenced from the same sample in a study of CD8+ T cells in alopecia areata. The treatment was: oral pan-JAK inhibitor, 5-10 mg twice daily. Extracted RNA was reverse transcribed, and the resulting cDNA served as sequencing template. Only in-frame clones appear in the TCRdb table, and some are missing; sequencing was by immunoSEQ multiplex PCR. The table lists 95,000 to 100,000 clones, approximately 66% of them singletons. Sequences were derived from CD8+ T cells sorted from blood, sampled at week 4, from a patient treated with tofacitinib. These receptors were obtained from a human donor with alopecia areata.

The rearrangement joins TRBV30 to TRBJ2-1; tentatively, D is TRBD2 (6 bases). With 0 bases removed from V and 6 bases from J, the gap between germline ends came to 9 bases. There are 13 residues in the CDR3. CDR1 is GTSNPN, CDR2 SVGIG, per germline (reference sequence). This CDR3 is CAWSVDGGNEQFF. The CDR3 DNA sequence: TGTGCCTGGAGTGTGGACGGGGGCAATGAGCAGTTCTTC.

Regarding this clone: The same CDR3 arises from other DNA sequences in this sample as well. The chain uses TRBV2 and TRBJ2-3; 7 nucleotides line up with TRBD2. The CDR3 totals 14 residues. From germline, CDR1 is SNHLY and CDR2 FYNNEI. Germline trimming cut 2 bases from V and 1 base from J; bases unmatched to any gene: 0. CDR3 sequence reads: CASSELAGTDTQYF. In nucleotides, the CDR3 is TGTGCCAGCAGTGAACTAGCGGGCACAGATACGCAGTATTTT.

V usage is TRBV4-1 and J usage is TRBJ2-3; 8 positions match TRBD2. With V trimmed by 5 bases and J by 0 bases, 13 bases remained unmatched. Germline V gene data show CDR1 as MGHRA and CDR2 as YSYEKL. This CDR3 region has 18 residues. The CDR3 DNA reads as TGCGCCAGCAGCTCGCCAAACGTCGGGGGGGATAGCACAGATACGCAGTATTTT. This gives the protein CASSSPNVGGDSTDTQYF.